These 7 T cell receptor beta chains share one sample of origin, sequenced in a study of CD8 T cells in Susac syndrome. An amount of RNA that ranged from about 0.45 to 1 ug was reverse transcribed with random hexamers. One entry per CDR3 protein results from TCRdb running MiXCR on the immunoSEQ multiplex PCR reads. The sample consists of 250,000 to 300,000 distinct CDR3 sequences, around 91% of them appearing once. Sequencing input: CD8+ T cells from PBMCs. These receptors originate from a human donor with multiple sclerosis.

This chain links TRBV28 with TRBJ2-1; D is ambiguous. CDR1 is MDHEN, CDR2 SYDVKM, per germline. V was pared by 6 bases and J by 2 bases, with 11 bases between. The CDR3 contains 14 residues. The CDR3 sequence is CASRDGRTYNEQFF. The CDR3 coding sequence is TGTGCCAGCAGGGACGGTCGAACCTACAATGAGCAGTTCTTC.

In DNA, the CDR3 is TGTGCCAGCAGTCCCGGACAGGGGGCTTTATATGAGCAGTTCTTC. Protein sequence: CASSPGQGALYEQFF. The V call is TRBV12-3 or TRBV12-4, the J call TRBJ2-1; 11 bases map to TRBD1. V shed 5 bases and J 8 bases; nucleotides not matched to a gene: 8. The CDR3 extends over 15 amino acids.

The chain carries TRBV6-2 or TRBV6-3 and TRBJ2-7; 7 bases are shared with TRBD1. CDR1 and CDR2 from the germline V gene are MNHEY and SVGEGT. The length of the CDR3 is 13 residues. Losses at the gene ends were 6 bases for V and 7 bases for J; bases not matched to a gene: 9. The CDR3: CASSSGTAVEQYF. The CDR3 nucleotides read TGTGCCAGCAGCTCCGGGACAGCTGTAGAGCAGTACTTC.

The chain has TRBV20-1 and TRBJ2-5, with D perhaps assigned TRBD1 or TRBD2 (6 bases each). Germline CDR1 DFQATT, CDR2 SNEGSKA (reference sequence). The CDR3 covers 13 residues. Between the trimmed V and J ends, which lost 0 bases and 4 bases, there was a span of 9 bases. CDR3 coding DNA: TGCAGTGCTAGAGATGAGGGGGGAGAGACCCAGTACTTC. Protein sequence: CSARDEGGETQYF.

This sequence joins TRBV4-3 and TRBJ1-1; D unclear. CDR1 is LGHNA, CDR2 YSLEER, per germline. This CDR3 contains 16 residues. The V end lost 0 bases, the J end lost 0 bases, and 11 bases lay between the germline ends. The chain's CDR3 is CASSQDLLGVNTEAFF. CDR3 coding DNA: TGCGCCAGCAGCCAAGATCTGCTAGGTGTGAACACTGAAGCTTTCTTT.

The chain has TRBV6-2 or TRBV6-3 and TRBJ1-1; possible D gene TRBD1, 5 bases. V lost 2 bases and J 7 bases, leaving 14 bases between the germline ends. CDR1 and CDR2 (germline): MNHEY, SVGEGT. The CDR3 has 14 amino acids. The CDR3 is CASSYDRGGFEAFF. In DNA form, the CDR3 reads TGTGCCAGCAGTTACGACAGAGGAGGCTTTGAAGCTTTCTTT.

The rearrangement joins TRBV11-2 to TRBJ2-1; no clear D. Germline V gene sequence: CDR1 SGHAT, CDR2 FQNNGV. Deletions cut 4 bases from V and 8 bases from J, with 15 bases between. The CDR3 length is 14 residues. CDR3 DNA sequence: TGTGCCAGCAGCTCGTACGCCAAAGTCGATGAGCAGTTCTTC. The encoded protein is CASSSYAKVDEQFF.